Listed below are T cell receptor beta chains from one sample, sequenced in a study of T cell repertoires in cytomegalovirus infection. TCRdb redid the calling of the reads with MiXCR, one entry per CDR3 protein. Among under 800,000 distinct CDR3 sequences, roughly a quarter were seen once, and the ten largest hold 8%. The sequencing input was CD8+ T cells from PBMCs. These receptors were obtained from a human donor in good health (CMV status not recorded). Some clones in this sample may be carry-over from other donors' samples. Each CDR3 is given with its conserved first and last residue. The D gene is left open where the match is weak. Rows may omit the clone size; those that give it use once, few, many or a size class.

clone size | CDR3 length | D gene | J gene | V gene | CDR3 protein | CDR3 DNA
NA | 15 | NA | TRBJ2-5 | TRBV2 | CASSGVGTAVETQYF | TGTGCCAGCAGTGGGGTCGGGACCGCGGTAGAGACCCAGTACTTC
NA | 15 | NA | TRBJ2-1 | TRBV19 | CASSIVDSSNNEQFF | TGTGCCAGTAGTATAGTGGACAGCAGTAACAATGAGCAGTTCTTC
NA | 12 | NA | TRBJ1-1 | TRBV25-1 | CASLVSDTEAFF | TGTGCCAGCTTAGTATCGGACACTGAAGCTTTCTTT
NA | 16 | NA | TRBJ1-5 | TRBV4-2 | CASSQERGMGNQPQHF | TGTGCCAGCAGCCAAGAACGGGGTATGGGCAATCAGCCCCAGCATTTT
NA | 14 | NA | TRBJ1-2 | TRBV28 | CASTPGRYLYGYTF | TGTGCCAGCACCCCGGGACGCTATCTTTATGGCTACACCTTC
many | 17 | TRBD2 | TRBJ2-2 | TRBV10-3 | CAISESWTSGATGELFF | TGTGCCATCAGTGAGTCTTGGACTAGCGGGGCAACCGGGGAGCTGTTTTTT
NA | 15 | TRBD2 | TRBJ2-1 | TRBV12-3/TRBV12-4 | CASSFGGGAMNEQFF | TGTGCCAGCAGTTTTGGCGGGGGGGCCATGAATGAGCAGTTCTTC
many | 13 | NA | TRBJ2-7 | TRBV27 | CASSLQGIYEQYF | TGTGCCAGCAGTTTACAGGGGATCTACGAGCAGTACTTC
many | 14 | NA | TRBJ2-5 | TRBV12-3/TRBV12-4 | CASSFGGGGQTQYF | TGTGCCAGCAGTTTCGGCGGCGGGGGCCAGACCCAGTACTTC
few | 13 | NA | TRBJ2-5 | TRBV7-9 | CASSSPNQETQYF | TGTGCCAGCAGCTCTCCGAACCAAGAGACCCAGTACTTC
NA | 13 | NA | TRBJ2-5 | TRBV12-3/TRBV12-4 | CASKSDIQETQYF | TGTGCCAGCAAGTCGGACATCCAAGAGACCCAGTACTTC
NA | 15 | NA | TRBJ2-1 | TRBV11-2 | CASSYGTLGHDEQFF | TGTGCCAGCAGTTACGGGACTCTCGGCCACGATGAGCAGTTCTTC
few | 10 | NA | TRBJ2-3 | TRBV2 | CASNRDTQYF | TGTGCCAGCAACAGAGATACGCAGTATTTT
NA | 16 | NA | TRBJ1-5 | TRBV28 | CASSLWRGGRDQPQHF | TGTGCCAGCAGTTTATGGCGAGGAGGGCGAGATCAGCCCCAGCATTTT